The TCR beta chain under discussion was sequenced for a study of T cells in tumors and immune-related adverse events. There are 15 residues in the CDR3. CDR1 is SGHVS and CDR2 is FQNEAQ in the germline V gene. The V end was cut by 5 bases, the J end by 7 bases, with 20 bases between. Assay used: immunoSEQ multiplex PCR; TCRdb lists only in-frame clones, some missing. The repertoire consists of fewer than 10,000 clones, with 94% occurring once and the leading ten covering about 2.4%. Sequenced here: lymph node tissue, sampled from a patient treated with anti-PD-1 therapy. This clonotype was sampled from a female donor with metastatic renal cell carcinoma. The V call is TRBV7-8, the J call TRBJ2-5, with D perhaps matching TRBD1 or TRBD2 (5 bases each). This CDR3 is CASSPRGRDFGTQYF. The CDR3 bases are TGTGCCAGCAGCCCGAGGGGACGAGACTTTGGGACCCAGTACTTC.